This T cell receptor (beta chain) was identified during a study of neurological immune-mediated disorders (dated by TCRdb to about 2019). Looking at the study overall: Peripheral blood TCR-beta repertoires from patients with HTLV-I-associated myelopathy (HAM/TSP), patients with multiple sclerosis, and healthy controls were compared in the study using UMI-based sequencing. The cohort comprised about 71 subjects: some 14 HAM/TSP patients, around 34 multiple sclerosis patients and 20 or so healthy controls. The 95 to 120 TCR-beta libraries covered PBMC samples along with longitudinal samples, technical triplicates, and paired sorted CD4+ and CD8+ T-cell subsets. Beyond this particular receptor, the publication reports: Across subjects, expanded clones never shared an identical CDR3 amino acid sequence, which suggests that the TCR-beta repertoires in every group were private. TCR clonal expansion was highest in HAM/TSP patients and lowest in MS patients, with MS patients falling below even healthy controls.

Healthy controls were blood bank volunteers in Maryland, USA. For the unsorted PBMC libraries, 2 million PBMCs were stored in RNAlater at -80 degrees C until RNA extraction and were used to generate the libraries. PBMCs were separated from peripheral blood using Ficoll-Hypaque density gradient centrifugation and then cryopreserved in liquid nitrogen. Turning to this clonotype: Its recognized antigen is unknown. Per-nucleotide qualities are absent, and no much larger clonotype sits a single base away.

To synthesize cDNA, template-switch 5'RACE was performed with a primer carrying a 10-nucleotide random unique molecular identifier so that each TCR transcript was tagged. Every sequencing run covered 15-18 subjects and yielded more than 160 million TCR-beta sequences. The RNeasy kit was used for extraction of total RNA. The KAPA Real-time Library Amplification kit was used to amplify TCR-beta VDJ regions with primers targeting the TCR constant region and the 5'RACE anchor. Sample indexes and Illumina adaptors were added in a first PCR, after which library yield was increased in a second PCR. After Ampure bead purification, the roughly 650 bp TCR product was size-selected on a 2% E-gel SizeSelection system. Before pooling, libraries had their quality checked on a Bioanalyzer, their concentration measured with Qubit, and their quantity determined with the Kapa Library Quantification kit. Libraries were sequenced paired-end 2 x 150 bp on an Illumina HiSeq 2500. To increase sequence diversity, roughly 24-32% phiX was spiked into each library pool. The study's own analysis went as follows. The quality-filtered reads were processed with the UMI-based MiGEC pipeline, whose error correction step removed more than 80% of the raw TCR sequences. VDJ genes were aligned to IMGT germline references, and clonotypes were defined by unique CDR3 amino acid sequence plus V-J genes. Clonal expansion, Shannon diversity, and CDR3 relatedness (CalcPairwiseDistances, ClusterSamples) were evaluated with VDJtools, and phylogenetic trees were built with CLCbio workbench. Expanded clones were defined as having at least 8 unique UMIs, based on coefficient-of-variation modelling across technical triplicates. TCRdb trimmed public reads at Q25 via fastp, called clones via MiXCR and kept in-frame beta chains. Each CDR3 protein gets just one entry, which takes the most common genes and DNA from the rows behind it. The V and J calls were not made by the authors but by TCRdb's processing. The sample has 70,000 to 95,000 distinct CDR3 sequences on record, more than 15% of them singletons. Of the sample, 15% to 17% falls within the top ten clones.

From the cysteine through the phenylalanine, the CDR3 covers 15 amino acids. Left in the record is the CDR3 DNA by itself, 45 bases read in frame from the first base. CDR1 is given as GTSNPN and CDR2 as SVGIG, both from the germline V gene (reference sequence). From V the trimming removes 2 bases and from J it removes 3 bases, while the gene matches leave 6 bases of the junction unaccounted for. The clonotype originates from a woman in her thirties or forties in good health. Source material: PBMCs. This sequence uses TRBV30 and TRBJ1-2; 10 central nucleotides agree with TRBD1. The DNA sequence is TGTGCCTGGAGTACCGGGACAGGGGTGGACTATGGCTACACCTTC. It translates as CAWSTGTGVDYGYTF. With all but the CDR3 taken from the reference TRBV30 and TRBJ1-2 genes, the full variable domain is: SQTIHQWPATLVQPVGSPLSLECTVEGTSNPNLYWYRQAAGRGLQLLFYSVGIGQISSEVPQNLSASRPQDRQFILSSKKLLLSDSGFYLCAWSTGTGVDYGYTFGSGTRLTVV.